These 2 T cell receptor beta chains share one sample of origin, sequenced in a study of cytomegalovirus exposure and HLA in healthy donors. Amplification used 60 Vbeta primers and 13 Jbeta primers. Profiled with immunoSEQ multiplex PCR; TCRdb holds only in-frame clones, not every one. Here the sample spans about 120,000 clones, 80% being singletons. What was sequenced was PBMCs. The source is a female donor in good health and CMV-seropositive.

The chain combines TRBV6-5 with TRBJ1-2, with 9 bases aligning to TRBD1. Looked up from germline, CDR1 is MNHEY and CDR2 is SVGAGI. The J segment lost 2 bases and the V segment lost 2 bases, leaving 6 bases of the junction unmatched. CDR3 length equals 16 residues. The CDR3 loop is CASSYGGQGGNYGYTF. The CDR3 DNA follows: TGTGCCAGCAGTTACGGGGGACAGGGAGGGAACTATGGCTACACCTTC.

The chain uses TRBV5-1 and TRBJ2-2; TRBD2 aligns across 8 bases. The V gene's germline CDR1 is SGHRS and CDR2 YFSETQ. The CDR3 spans 16 residues. V shed 0 bases, J shed 1 base, and the junction held 2 bases outside the gene matches. The CDR3 DNA reads TGCGCCAGCAGCTTGGCCGGGACTAGGAACACCGGGGAGCTGTTTTTT. Translation: CASSLAGTRNTGELFF.